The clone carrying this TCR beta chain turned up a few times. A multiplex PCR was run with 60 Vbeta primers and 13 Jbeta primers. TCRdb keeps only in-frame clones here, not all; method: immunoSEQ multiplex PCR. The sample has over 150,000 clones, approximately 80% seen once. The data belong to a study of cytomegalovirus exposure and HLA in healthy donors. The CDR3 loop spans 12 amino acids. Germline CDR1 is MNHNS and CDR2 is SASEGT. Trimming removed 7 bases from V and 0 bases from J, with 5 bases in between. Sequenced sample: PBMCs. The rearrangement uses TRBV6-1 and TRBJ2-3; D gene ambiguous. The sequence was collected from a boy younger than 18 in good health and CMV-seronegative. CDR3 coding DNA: TGTGCCAGCACCTCTAGCACAGATACGCAGTATTTT. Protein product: CASTSSTDTQYF.